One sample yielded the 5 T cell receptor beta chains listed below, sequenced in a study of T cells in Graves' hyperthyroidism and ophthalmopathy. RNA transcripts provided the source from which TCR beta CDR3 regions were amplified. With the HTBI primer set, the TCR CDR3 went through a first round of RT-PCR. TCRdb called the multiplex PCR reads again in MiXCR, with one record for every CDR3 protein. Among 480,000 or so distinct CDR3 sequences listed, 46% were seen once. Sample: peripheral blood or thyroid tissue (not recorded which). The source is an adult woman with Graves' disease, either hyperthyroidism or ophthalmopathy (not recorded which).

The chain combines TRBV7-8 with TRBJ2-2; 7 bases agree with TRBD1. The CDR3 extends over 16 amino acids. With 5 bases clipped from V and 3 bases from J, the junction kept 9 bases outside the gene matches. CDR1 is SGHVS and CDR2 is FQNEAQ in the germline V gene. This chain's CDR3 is CASSLMRGQDTGELFF. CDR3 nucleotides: TGTGCCAGCAGCCTGATGAGGGGGCAGGACACCGGGGAGCTGTTTTTT.

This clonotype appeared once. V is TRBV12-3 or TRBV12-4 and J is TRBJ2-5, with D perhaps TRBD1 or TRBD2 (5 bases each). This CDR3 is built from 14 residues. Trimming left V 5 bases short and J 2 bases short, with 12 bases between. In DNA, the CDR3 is TGTGCCAGCAGTCTGGGACCAACTCAAGAGACCCAGTACTTC. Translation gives CASSLGPTQETQYF.

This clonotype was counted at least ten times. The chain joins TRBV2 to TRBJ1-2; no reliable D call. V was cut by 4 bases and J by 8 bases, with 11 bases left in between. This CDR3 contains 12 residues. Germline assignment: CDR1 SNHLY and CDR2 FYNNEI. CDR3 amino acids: CASSGTEEGYTF. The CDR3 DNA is TGTGCCAGCAGTGGTACCGAGGAGGGCTACACCTTC.

Here the CDR3 DNA reads TGTGCCAGCAGCTATGACAGGGCCCCCTCCTACGAGCAGTACTTC. Amino acid sequence: CASSYDRAPSYEQYF. V usage is TRBV7-3 and J usage is TRBJ2-7; 7 positions match TRBD1. From germline, CDR1 is SGHTA and CDR2 FQGTGA. This CDR3 contains 15 residues. Losses at the gene ends were 4 bases for V and 0 bases for J; bases not matched to a gene: 6.

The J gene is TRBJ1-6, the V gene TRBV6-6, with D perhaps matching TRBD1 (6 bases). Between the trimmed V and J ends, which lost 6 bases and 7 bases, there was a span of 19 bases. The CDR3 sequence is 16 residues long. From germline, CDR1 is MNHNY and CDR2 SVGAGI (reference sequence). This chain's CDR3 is CASRGVTGMHNSPLHF. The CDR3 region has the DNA TGTGCCAGCAGGGGGGTAACAGGGATGCACAATTCACCCCTCCACTTT.